The clone carrying this TCR beta chain was recorded many times. Its matching antigen is unknown. Each CDR3 protein is one row after TCRdb ran MiXCR on the multiplex PCR reads. The repertoire consists of about 230,000 distinct CDR3 sequences, with 32% occurring once and the leading ten covering just over 1.4%. The sample comes from a study of breast tumors, draining lymph nodes, adjacent tissues. Study results and limitations: The lymph node origin of tumor T cells was framed as consistent with a hypothesis, not demonstrated.

Samples came from axillary lymph nodes draining the breast cancer. Input material: axillary lymph node tissue. This TCR derives from a female donor with breast cancer. Some clones in this sample may be carry-over from other donors' samples.

CDR3 sequence reads: CASSREFTDTQYF. The CDR3 bases are TGCGCCAGCAGTAGAGAGTTCACAGATACGCAGTATTTT. The genes are TRBV5-1 and TRBJ2-3; D not resolved. Per germline, CDR1 SGHRS and CDR2 YFSETQ. The V and J ends lost 5 bases and 2 bases respectively, with 9 bases between them. The CDR3 contains 13 residues.